This T cell receptor (beta chain) was obtained from a study of blood T cell repertoires in COVID-19. Study in general: Italy, Spain and the United States were the sources of the convalescent and acute COVID-19 samples. From T cells, B-cell-depleted T cells, or PBMCs came the material, which was cDNA or gDNA.

The CDR3 loop spans 14 amino acids. CDR1 MNHEY and CDR2 SVGEGT come from the germline V gene. The J segment lost 3 bases and the V segment lost 3 bases, leaving 3 bases of the junction unmatched. In terms of age and location, participants ranged from about 18 to 100 years and lived in approximately 24 US areas. Each exposed participant met a COVID-19 case in the 2 weeks preceding study entry. Here immunoSEQ multiplex PCR was the method, and the copy in TCRdb shows in-frame clones only, minus some. The data show some 340,000 clones, 90% to 95% seen once. The V gene is TRBV6-2 or TRBV6-3, the J gene TRBJ2-7; 9 bases agree with TRBD1. The sequenced sample was PBMCs or T cells enriched from blood (not recorded which). The clonotype originates from a woman in her 30s who had been exposed to COVID-19. The CDR3 reads CASSYGTGIYEQYF. CDR3 sequence (DNA): TGTGCCAGCAGTTATGGGACAGGGATCTACGAGCAGTACTTC.